The 7 T cell receptor beta chains reported below all come from one sample, sequenced in a study of blood T cell dynamics during melanoma immunotherapy. Noted time point: pre-treatment baseline. Repertoires were generated with immunoSEQ multiplex PCR, while TCRdb's copy carries only in-frame clones and drops some. The data contain 8,500 to 14,000 clones, over 80% of them singletons. Sequenced material: blood, taken from a patient treated with checkpoint blockade. The receptors derive from a human donor with melanoma.

The V and J genes are TRBV4-1 and TRBJ2-1; D uncertain. The CDR3 spans 14 residues. The germline gives CDR1 MGHRA, CDR2 YSYEKL. V dropped 3 bases and J dropped 1 base, with 7 bases sitting between them. The CDR3 sequence is CASSHAGSYNEQFF. DNA of the CDR3: TGCGCCAGCAGCCACGCCGGGTCCTACAATGAGCAGTTCTTC.

V is TRBV5-4 and J is TRBJ2-3; D uncertain. Looked up from germline, CDR1 is SGHNT and CDR2 is YYREEE (reference sequence). Trimming pared 4 bases from V and 0 bases from J, leaving 15 bases between. This CDR3 has 16 residues. The CDR3 nucleotides read TGTGCCAGCAGCGCATCCGGATTCTCTAGCACAGATACGCAGTATTTT. Translated, it gives CASSASGFSSTDTQYF.

This clone was found a few times. The chain is built from TRBV2 and TRBJ2-7; D call uncertain. V gave up 8 bases and J gave up 3 bases, with 11 bases separating them. Germline lookup yields CDR1 SNHLY and CDR2 FYNNEI. This CDR3 is 12 amino acids long. The CDR3: CASSRTGYEQYV. The CDR3 bases are TGTGCCAGCTCGAGGACCGGCTACGAGCAGTACGTC.

V and J are TRBV30 and TRBJ1-1, with D tentatively TRBD1 (6 bases). V dropped 3 bases and J dropped 11 bases, with 13 bases sitting between them. Germline assignment: CDR1 GTSNPN and CDR2 SVGIG (reference sequence). CDR3 length: 11 residues. The chain's CDR3 is CAWRGGQRAFF. The CDR3 region has the DNA TGTGCCTGGAGGGGGGGGCAACGGGCTTTCTTT.

This chain joins TRBV30 and TRBJ1-5; D not certain. Trimming removed 3 bases from V and 0 bases from J, with 6 bases in between. The germline V gene has CDR1 GTSNPN and CDR2 SVGIG (reference sequence). CDR3 length: 13 residues. The CDR3 sequence is CAWSRDSNQPQHF. The CDR3 bases are TGTGCCTGGAGCCGAGATAGCAATCAGCCCCAGCATTTT.

This sequence joins TRBV28 and TRBJ1-1; TRBD1 is a possible D gene (6 bases). The CDR3 length is 14 residues. Germline-derived CDR1 and CDR2 are MDHEN and SYDVKM. The V and J ends lost 5 bases and 3 bases respectively, with 13 bases between them. For the CDR3, the DNA is TGTGCCAGCAGTACCCCATACAGGGACACTGAAGCTTTCTTT. Its protein is CASSTPYRDTEAFF.

The genes are TRBV6-1 and TRBJ2-5; D is tentatively TRBD1 or TRBD2 (6 bases each). This CDR3 region has 14 residues. V was cut by 10 bases and J by 2 bases, with 17 bases left in between. Germline V gene data show CDR1 as MNHNS and CDR2 as SASEGT. CDR3 sequence reads: CAIRKGGAQETQYF. CDR3 DNA: TGTGCCATCAGGAAGGGGGGAGCTCAAGAGACCCAGTACTTC.